The rows below give T cell receptor beta chains drawn from one sample of a study of Ad26.COV2.S vaccination and SARS-CoV-2 variants. Here immunoSEQ multiplex PCR was the method, and the copy in TCRdb shows in-frame clones only, minus some. The data contain under 150,000 clones, 86% of them singletons. The starting material was peripheral blood, obtained after recovery from COVID-19. These receptors originate from a human donor who had recovered from COVID-19. The CDR3 runs from the conserved cysteine through the conserved F or W. Each record gives: V gene, clone size, J gene, D gene, CDR3 protein, CDR3 DNA. D genes are given only for firm matches. Only part of the rows carry a size: once, few, many, or a class if the clone is expanded.

V: TRBV5-6
size: NA
J: TRBJ1-5
D: NA
CDR3: CASSLTGHQPQHF
DNA: TGTGCCAGCAGCTTGACAGGCCATCAGCCCCAGCATTTT

V: TRBV5-6
size: NA
J: TRBJ1-2
D: NA
CDR3: CASSSFPGDYGYTF
DNA: TGTGCCAGCAGCTCGTTCCCGGGGGACTATGGCTACACCTTC

V: TRBV4-3
size: NA
J: TRBJ1-3
D: NA
CDR3: CASSLDTPGNTIYF
DNA: TGCGCCAGCAGCTTAGACACCCCGGGAAACACCATATATTTT

V: TRBV28
size: once
J: TRBJ1-5
D: NA
CDR3: CASSPEASWQPQHF
DNA: TGTGCCAGCAGCCCGGAAGCCTCTTGGCAGCCCCAGCATTTT

V: TRBV7-6
size: NA
J: TRBJ2-7
D: NA
CDR3: CASSLEAGISSYEQYF
DNA: TGTGCCAGCAGCTTAGAGGCAGGCATTAGCTCCTACGAGCAGTACTTC

V: TRBV6-5
size: NA
J: TRBJ2-7
D: TRBD1
CDR3: CASAPGTGGAEQYF
DNA: TGTGCCAGCGCACCGGGGACAGGGGGCGCCGAGCAGTACTTC

V: TRBV2
size: few
J: TRBJ2-7
D: NA
CDR3: CASSDDVSYEQYF
DNA: TGTGCCAGCAGTGACGACGTAAGCTACGAGCAGTACTTC

V: TRBV10-2
size: NA
J: TRBJ2-3
D: NA
CDR3: CASSESKSLVDTQYF
DNA: TGCGCCAGCAGTGAGTCCAAGAGTCTCGTGGATACGCAGTATTTT

V: TRBV7-2
size: NA
J: TRBJ1-1
D: NA
CDR3: CASSQITGRGNTEAFF
DNA: TGTGCCAGCAGCCAAATAACAGGGAGGGGGAACACTGAAGCTTTCTTT

V: TRBV28
size: NA
J: TRBJ1-4
D: TRBD1
CDR3: CASEGQSPSGLFF
DNA: TGTGCCTCGGAGGGACAGAGCCCCTCCGGACTGTTTTTT